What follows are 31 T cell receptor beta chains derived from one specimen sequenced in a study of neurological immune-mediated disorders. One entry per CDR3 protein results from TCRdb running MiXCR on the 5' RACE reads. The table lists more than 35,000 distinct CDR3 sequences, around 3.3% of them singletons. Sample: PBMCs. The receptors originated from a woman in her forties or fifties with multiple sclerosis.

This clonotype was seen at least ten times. This CDR3 reads CAISEGLGNTIYF. CDR3 DNA sequence: TGTGCCATCAGTGAAGGTTTGGGAAACACCATATATTTT. This rearrangement joins TRBV10-3 to TRBJ1-3; no clear D gene. V gave up 3 bases and J gave up 4 bases, with 7 bases separating them. Germline V CDR1 and CDR2: ENHRY, SYGVKD. The CDR3 consists of 13 residues.

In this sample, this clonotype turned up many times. CDR3 sequence: CASRASGSYEQYF. For the CDR3, the DNA is TGTGCCAGCAGGGCTAGCGGGAGTTACGAGCAGTACTTC. The chain links TRBV3-1 to TRBJ2-7, with 10 bases identical to TRBD2. The V gene's germline CDR1 is LGHDT and CDR2 YNNKEL (reference sequence). The CDR3 contains 13 residues. V was clipped by 6 bases and J by 4 bases; unmatched bases: 3.

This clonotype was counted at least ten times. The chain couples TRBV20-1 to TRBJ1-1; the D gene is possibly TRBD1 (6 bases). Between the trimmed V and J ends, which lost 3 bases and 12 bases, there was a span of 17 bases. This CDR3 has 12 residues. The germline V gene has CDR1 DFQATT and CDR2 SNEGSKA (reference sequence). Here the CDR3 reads CSASGRRGLTFF. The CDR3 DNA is TGCAGTGCTAGTGGACGCAGGGGTTTAACTTTCTTT.

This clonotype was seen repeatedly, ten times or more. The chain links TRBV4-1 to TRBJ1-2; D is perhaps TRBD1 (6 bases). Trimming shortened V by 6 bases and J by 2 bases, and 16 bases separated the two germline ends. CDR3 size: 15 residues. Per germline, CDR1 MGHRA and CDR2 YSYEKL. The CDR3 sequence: CASRNPVQGNYGYTF. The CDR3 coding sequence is TGCGCCAGCAGAAACCCCGTCCAGGGGAACTATGGCTACACCTTC.

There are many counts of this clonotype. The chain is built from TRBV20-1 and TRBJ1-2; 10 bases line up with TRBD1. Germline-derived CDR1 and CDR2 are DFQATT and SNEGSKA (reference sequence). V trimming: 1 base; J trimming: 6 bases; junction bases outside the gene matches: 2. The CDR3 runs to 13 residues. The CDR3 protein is CSARVGTGDGYTF. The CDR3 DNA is TGCAGTGCTAGAGTGGGGACAGGGGATGGCTACACCTTC.

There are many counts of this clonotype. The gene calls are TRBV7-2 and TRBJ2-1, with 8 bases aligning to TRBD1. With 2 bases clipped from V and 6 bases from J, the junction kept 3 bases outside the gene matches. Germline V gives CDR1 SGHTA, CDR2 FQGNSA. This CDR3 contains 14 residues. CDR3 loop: CASSLRTGLNEQFF. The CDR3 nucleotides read TGTGCCAGCAGCTTAAGGACAGGGCTCAATGAGCAGTTCTTC.

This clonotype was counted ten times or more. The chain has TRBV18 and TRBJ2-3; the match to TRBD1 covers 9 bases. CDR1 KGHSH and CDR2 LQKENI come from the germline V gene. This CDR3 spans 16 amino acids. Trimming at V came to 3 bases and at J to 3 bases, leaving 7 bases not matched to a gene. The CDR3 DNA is TGTGCCAGCTCACCCACGCACAGGGGGCAAACAGATACGCAGTATTTT. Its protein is CASSPTHRGQTDTQYF. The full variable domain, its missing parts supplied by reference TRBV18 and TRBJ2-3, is NAGVMQNPRHLVRRRGQEARLRCSPMKGHSHVYWYRQLPEEGLKFMVYLQKENIIDESGMPKERFSAEFPKEGPSILRIQQVVRGDSAAYFCASSPTHRGQTDTQYFGPGTRLTVL.

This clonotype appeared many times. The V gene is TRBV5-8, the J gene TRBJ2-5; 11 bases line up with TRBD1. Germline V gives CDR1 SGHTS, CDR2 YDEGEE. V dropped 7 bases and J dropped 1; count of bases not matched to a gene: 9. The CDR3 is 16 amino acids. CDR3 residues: CASGRGTGGFQETQYF. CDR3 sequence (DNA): TGTGCCAGCGGAAGGGGGACAGGGGGTTTCCAAGAGACCCAGTACTTC.

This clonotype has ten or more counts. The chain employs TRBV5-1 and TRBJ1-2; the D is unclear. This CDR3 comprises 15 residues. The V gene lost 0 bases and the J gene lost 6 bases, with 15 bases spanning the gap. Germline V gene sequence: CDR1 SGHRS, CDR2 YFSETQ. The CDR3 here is CASSLEGRPRDGYTF. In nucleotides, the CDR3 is TGCGCCAGCAGCTTGGAGGGCAGGCCCCGGGATGGCTACACCTTC.

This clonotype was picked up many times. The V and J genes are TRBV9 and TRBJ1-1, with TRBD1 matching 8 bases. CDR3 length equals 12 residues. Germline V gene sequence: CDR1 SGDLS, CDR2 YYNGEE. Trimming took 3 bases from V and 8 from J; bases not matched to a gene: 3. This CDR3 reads CASSAGTGEAFF. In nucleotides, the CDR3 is TGTGCCAGCAGCGCGGGGACAGGAGAAGCTTTCTTT.

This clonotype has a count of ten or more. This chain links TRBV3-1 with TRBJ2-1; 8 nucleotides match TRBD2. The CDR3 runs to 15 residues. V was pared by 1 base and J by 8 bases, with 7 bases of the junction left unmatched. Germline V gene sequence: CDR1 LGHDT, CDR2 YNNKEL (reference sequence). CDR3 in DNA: TGTGCCAGCAGCCAAGCTACCGGGGGGGCCTATGAGCAGTTCTTC. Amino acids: CASSQATGGAYEQFF.

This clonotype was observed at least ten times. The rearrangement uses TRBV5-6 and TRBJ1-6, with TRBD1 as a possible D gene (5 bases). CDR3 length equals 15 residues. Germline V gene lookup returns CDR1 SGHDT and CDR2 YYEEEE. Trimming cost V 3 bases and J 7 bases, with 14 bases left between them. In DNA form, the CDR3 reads TGTGCCAGCAGCTGGGGACGTCTTCACAATTCACCCCTCCACTTT. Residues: CASSWGRLHNSPLHF.

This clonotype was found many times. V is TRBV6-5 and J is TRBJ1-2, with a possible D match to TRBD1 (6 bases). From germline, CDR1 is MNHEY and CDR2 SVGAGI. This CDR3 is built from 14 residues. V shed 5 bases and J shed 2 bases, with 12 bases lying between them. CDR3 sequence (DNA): TGTGCCAGCAGTACGCGACAGGCCAACTATGGCTACACCTTC. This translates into CASSTRQANYGYTF.

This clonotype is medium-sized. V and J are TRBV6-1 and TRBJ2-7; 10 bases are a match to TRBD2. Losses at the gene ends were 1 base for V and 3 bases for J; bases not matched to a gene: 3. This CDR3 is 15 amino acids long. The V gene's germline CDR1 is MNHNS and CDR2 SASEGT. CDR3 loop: CASSEEASGSYEQYF. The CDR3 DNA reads TGTGCCAGCAGTGAAGAGGCTAGCGGGAGCTACGAGCAGTACTTC.

CDR3 residues: CASSISGPSYNEQFF. Written as DNA, the CDR3 is TGTGCCAGTAGTATCAGCGGGCCCTCCTACAATGAGCAGTTCTTC. The rearrangement uses TRBV19 and TRBJ2-1; a possible D gene is TRBD2 (6 bases). Germline V gene lookup returns CDR1 LNHDA and CDR2 SQIVND (reference sequence). The CDR3 sequence is 15 residues long. V was cut by 3 bases and J by 0 bases, with 9 bases left in between.

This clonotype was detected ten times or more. The CDR3 is CASSPPGLAGGEQFF. The CDR3 region has the DNA TGTGCCAGCAGCCCGCCGGGACTAGCGGGAGGGGAGCAGTTCTTC. V usage is TRBV7-9 and J usage is TRBJ2-1; 16 bases fit TRBD2. The CDR3 spans 15 residues. J was trimmed by 10 bases and V by 5 bases; bases with no gene match: 5. Germline lookup yields CDR1 SEHNR and CDR2 FQNEAQ (reference sequence).

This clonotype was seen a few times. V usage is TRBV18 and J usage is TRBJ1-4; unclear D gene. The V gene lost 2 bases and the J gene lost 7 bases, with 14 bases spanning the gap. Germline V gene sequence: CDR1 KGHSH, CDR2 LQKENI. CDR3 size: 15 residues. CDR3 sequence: CASSPVPGIGEKLFF. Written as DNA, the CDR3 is TGTGCCAGCTCACCAGTCCCGGGCATAGGTGAAAAACTGTTTTTT. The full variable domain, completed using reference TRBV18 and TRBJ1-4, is NAGVMQNPRHLVRRRGQEARLRCSPMKGHSHVYWYRQLPEEGLKFMVYLQKENIIDESGMPKERFSAEFPKEGPSILRIQQVVRGDSAAYFCASSPVPGIGEKLFFGSGTQLSVL.

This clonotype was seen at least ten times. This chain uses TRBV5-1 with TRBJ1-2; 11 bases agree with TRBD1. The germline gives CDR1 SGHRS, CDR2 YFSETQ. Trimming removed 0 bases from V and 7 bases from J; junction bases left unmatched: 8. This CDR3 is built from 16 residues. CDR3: CASSLGTGGDISGYTF. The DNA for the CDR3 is TGCGCCAGCAGCTTGGGGACAGGGGGCGATATCAGTGGCTACACCTTC.

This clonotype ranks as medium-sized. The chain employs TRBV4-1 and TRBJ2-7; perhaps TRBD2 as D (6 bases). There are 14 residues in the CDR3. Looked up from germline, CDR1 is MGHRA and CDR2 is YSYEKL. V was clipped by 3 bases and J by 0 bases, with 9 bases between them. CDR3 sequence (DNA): TGCGCCAGCAGCCAGGAGGGAGGCTCCTACGAGCAGTACTTC. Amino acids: CASSQEGGSYEQYF.

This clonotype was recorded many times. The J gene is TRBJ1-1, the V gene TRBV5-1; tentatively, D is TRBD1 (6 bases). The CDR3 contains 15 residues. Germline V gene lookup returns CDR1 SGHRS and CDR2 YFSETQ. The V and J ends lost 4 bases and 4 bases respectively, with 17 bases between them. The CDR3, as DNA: TGCGCCAGCAGCCTGGAGGGGGATTCAGGCACTGAAGCTTTCTTT. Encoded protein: CASSLEGDSGTEAFF.

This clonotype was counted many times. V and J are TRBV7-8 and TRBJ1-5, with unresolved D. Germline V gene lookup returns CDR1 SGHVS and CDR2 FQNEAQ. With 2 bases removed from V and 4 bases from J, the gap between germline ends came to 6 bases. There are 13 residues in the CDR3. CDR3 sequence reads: CASSLQENQPQHF. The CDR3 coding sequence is TGTGCCAGCAGCTTACAAGAAAATCAGCCCCAGCATTTT.

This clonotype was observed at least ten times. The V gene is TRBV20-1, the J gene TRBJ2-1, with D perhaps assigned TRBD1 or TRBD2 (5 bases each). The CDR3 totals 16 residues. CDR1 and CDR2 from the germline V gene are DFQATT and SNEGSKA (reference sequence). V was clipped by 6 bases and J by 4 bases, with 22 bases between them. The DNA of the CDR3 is TGCAGTGCCGGCCGGGGCGCTATTACACCGTACAATGAGCAGTTCTTC. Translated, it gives CSAGRGAITPYNEQFF.

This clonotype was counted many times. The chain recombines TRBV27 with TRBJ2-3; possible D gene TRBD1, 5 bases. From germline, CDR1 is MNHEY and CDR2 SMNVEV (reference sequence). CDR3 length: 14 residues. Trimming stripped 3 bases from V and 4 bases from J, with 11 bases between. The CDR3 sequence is CASSFLDSSDTQYF. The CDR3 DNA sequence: TGTGCCAGCAGTTTTCTCGACAGTTCAGATACGCAGTATTTT.

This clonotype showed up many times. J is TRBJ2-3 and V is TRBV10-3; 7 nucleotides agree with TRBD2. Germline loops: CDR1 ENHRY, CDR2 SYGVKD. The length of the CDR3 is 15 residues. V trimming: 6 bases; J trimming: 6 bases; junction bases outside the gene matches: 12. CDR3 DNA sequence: TGTGCCATCAGAGAACCAGGACTAGGTACTGATACGCAGTATTTT. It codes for CAIREPGLGTDTQYF.

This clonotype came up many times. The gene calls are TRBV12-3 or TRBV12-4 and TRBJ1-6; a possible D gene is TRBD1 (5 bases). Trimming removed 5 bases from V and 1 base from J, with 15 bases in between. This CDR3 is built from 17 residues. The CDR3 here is CASSAGSRGSYNSPLHF. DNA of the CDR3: TGTGCCAGCAGTGCCGGGTCTAGGGGATCCTATAATTCACCCCTCCACTTT.

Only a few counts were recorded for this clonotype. The CDR3 DNA is TGCGCCAGCAGCCCGGGGACTAGCGGGAGCGCCGGGGAGCTGTTTTTT. This sequence encodes CASSPGTSGSAGELFF. The chain recombines TRBV5-1 with TRBJ2-2; TRBD2 matches 14 bases. The germline V gene has CDR1 SGHRS and CDR2 YFSETQ. J gave up 6 bases and V 4 bases, and 5 bases lay outside the gene matches. The CDR3 has 16 residues.

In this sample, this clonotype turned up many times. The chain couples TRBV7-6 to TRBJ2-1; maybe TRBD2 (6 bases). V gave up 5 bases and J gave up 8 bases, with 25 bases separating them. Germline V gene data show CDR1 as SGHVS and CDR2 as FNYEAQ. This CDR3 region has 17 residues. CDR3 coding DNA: TGTGCCAGCAGCCGTTCCACGGGGGACCCCTATAGGGATGAGCAGTTCTTC. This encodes CASSRSTGDPYRDEQFF.

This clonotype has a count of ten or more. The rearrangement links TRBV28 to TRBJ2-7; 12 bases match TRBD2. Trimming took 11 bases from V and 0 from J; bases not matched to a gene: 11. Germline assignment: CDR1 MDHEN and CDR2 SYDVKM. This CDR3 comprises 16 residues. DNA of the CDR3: TGTGCCGCCGGGGCTAGCGGGAGGGCCAGCTCCTACGAGCAGTACTTC. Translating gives CAAGASGRASSYEQYF.

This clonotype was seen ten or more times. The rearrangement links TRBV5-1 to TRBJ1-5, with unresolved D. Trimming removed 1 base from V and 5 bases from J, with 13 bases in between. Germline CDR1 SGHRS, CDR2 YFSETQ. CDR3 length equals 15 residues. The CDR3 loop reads CASSLRSGADQPQHF. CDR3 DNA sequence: TGCGCCAGCAGCTTGCGCAGTGGAGCGGATCAGCCCCAGCATTTT.

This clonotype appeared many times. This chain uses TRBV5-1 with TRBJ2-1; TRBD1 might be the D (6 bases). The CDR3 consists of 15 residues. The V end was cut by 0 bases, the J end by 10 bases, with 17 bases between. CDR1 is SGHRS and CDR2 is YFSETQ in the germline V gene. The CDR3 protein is CASSLVSGVQGEQFF. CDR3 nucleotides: TGCGCCAGCAGCTTGGTCTCAGGGGTCCAAGGGGAGCAGTTCTTC. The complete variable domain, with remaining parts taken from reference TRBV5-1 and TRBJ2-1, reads KAGVTQTPRYLIKTRGQQVTLSCSPISGHRSVSWYQQTPGQGLQFLFEYFSETQRNKGNFPGRFSGRQFSNSRSEMNVSTLELGDSALYLCASSLVSGVQGEQFFGPGTRLTVL.

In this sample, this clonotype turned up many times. The CDR3 loop reads CSARLAGSQETQYF. The CDR3 region has the DNA TGCAGTGCTAGGCTAGCGGGATCGCAAGAGACCCAGTACTTC. The rearrangement links TRBV20-1 to TRBJ2-5, with 9 bases lining up with TRBD2. J gave up 2 bases and V 3 bases, and 4 bases lay outside the gene matches. CDR1 is DFQATT, CDR2 SNEGSKA, per germline (reference sequence). The CDR3 length is 14 residues.